This entry features one TCR beta chain sequence. What it binds is unknown. This sample is part of a study of blood T cells in healthy people across ages. Notes on the study in general: Those diversity estimates obtained from one million T cells were thought to be underestimates. Measured against age, TCR beta diversity per million T cells decreased in a roughly linear manner.

The germline gives CDR1 SGHDN, CDR2 FVKESK. Trimming removed 4 bases from V and 8 bases from J; junction bases left unmatched: 13. This CDR3 contains 15 residues. It was with a sample-barcoded 5' primer and a J-beta primer mix that a second PCR of roughly 7 to 12 cycles was run. A template-switch adaptor that had 12 random nucleotides put a tag on each cDNA molecule. TCRdb re-called the 5' RACE reads through MiXCR, storing one row per CDR3 protein. The sample contains around 1,000,000 distinct CDR3 sequences, under 30% of which appear only once. These data are also associated with another study on T cells of mothers and their children. That paper states: Samples were provided by three healthy Caucasian mothers and their six children.

This sequence joins TRBV14 and TRBJ1-2, with 7 bases matching TRBD1. The TCR originated in a girl aged 2 to 10 in good health. The specimen was blood. The CDR3 DNA reads TGTGCCAGCAGCCCCGACGGGCACAGGGGATGGGGCTACACCTTC. This encodes CASSPDGHRGWGYTF.